The sequence of this T cell receptor beta chain was determined in a study of OX40 agonist ivuxolimab in advanced cancers. About the research overall: The patients received agonistic anti-OX40 (CD134) antibody ivuxolimab. Every 2 weeks, ivuxolimab was infused into the patients intravenously at between 0.01 and 10 mg/kg.

The CDR3 runs 15 residues. The V segment lost 3 bases and the J segment 5 bases; nucleotides outside the gene matches: 9. The germline gives CDR1 WSHSY, CDR2 SAAADI. General study results and limits: What antigens the expanded peripheral T cells recognized was never established. Clonal expansion from baseline to week 6 occurred in both CD4+ and CD8+ T cells.

A word on this clone: Antigen: not known.

Repertoires were generated with immunoSEQ multiplex PCR, while TCRdb's copy carries only in-frame clones and drops some. The repertoire holds about 21,000 clones, with roughly 83% as singletons. The J gene is TRBJ2-7, the V gene TRBV10-2, with 8 bases identical to TRBD1. The receptor was derived from an adult with an advanced solid tumor such as melanoma, head and neck, liver or kidney cancer. The material sequenced was CD4+ or CD8+ T cells sorted from blood, taken in a trial of the OX40 agonist ivuxolimab. The CDR3: CASSDPGQGGHEQYF. Here the CDR3 DNA reads TGCGCCAGCAGTGACCCCGGACAGGGCGGACACGAGCAGTACTTC.